Shown below are 9 T cell receptor beta chains from a single sample sequenced in a study of OX40 agonist ivuxolimab in advanced cancers. This table comes from immunoSEQ multiplex PCR, and its TCRdb copy is limited to in-frame clones, with some not included. The sample lists 40,000 to 65,000 clones, over 75% seen once, with less than 2% in the top ten. The sample here was CD4+ or CD8+ T cells sorted from blood, taken in a trial of the OX40 agonist ivuxolimab. The receptors originated from an adult with an advanced solid tumor such as melanoma, head and neck, liver or kidney cancer.

This chain connects TRBV2 to TRBJ2-1; D gene unclear. This CDR3 contains 12 residues. The V and J ends lost 3 bases and 7 bases respectively, with 7 bases between them. In germline, CDR1 is SNHLY, CDR2 FYNNEI. CDR3 residues: CASSDSRNEQFF. The DNA for the CDR3 is TGTGCCAGCAGTGATTCCAGGAATGAGCAGTTCTTC. The complete variable domain, with remaining parts taken from reference TRBV2 and TRBJ2-1, reads EPEVTQTPSHQVTQMGQEVILRCVPISNHLYFYWYRQILGQKVEFLVSFYNNEISEKSEIFDDQFSVERPDGSNFTLKIRSTKLEDSAMYFCASSDSRNEQFFGPGTRLTVL.

This clone was detected only once. The CDR3, as DNA: TGTGCCAGCAGCTTGCAATCGGGGGGCTATGGCTACACCTTC. It is translated as CASSLQSGGYGYTF. This chain connects TRBV5-4 to TRBJ1-2; the D gene is possibly TRBD1 (5 bases). V was cut by 1 base and J by 4 bases, with 11 bases left in between. This CDR3 spans 14 amino acids. CDR1 is SGHNT and CDR2 is YYREEE in the germline V gene (reference sequence).

This clone is a singleton in its sample. The chain links TRBV9 to TRBJ2-3; a possible D gene is TRBD2 (6 bases). CDR3 length equals 15 residues. Germline V gives CDR1 SGDLS, CDR2 YYNGEE. Trimming shortened V by 4 bases and J by 0 bases, and 12 bases separated the two germline ends. The CDR3, as DNA: TGTGCCAGCAGCTTCGGACTAACTAGCACAGATACGCAGTATTTT. It yields the protein CASSFGLTSTDTQYF.

V and J are TRBV20-1 and TRBJ2-3; no definite D call. The V end lost 1 base, the J end lost 7 bases, and 6 bases lay between the germline ends. CDR3 length: 11 residues. The germline V gene encodes CDR1 DFQATT and CDR2 SNEGSKA (reference sequence). The CDR3 spells CSARVTYTQYF. The CDR3 nucleotides read TGCAGTGCTAGAGTGACCTATACGCAGTATTTT.

The rearrangement links TRBV9 to TRBJ2-3, with D unclear. The V gene lost 3 bases and the J gene lost 0 bases, with 8 bases spanning the gap. CDR3 length: 14 residues. Germline CDR1 is SGDLS and CDR2 is YYNGEE. Written as DNA, the CDR3 is TGTGCCAGCAGCGGCGATTTAAGCACAGATACGCAGTATTTT. Its protein product is CASSGDLSTDTQYF.

V is TRBV6-1 and J is TRBJ2-7; TRBD1 is a possible D gene (6 bases). Between the trimmed V and J ends, which lost 0 bases and 0 bases, there was a span of 18 bases. The CDR3 consists of 18 residues. Germline loops: CDR1 MNHNS, CDR2 SASEGT. CDR3 nucleotide sequence: TGTGCCAGCAGTGAAGCCTTGTCAGGGGCGGGCCTCTCCTACGAGCAGTACTTC. This codes for CASSEALSGAGLSYEQYF.

A single count supports this clone. This chain connects TRBV28 to TRBJ2-1, with D perhaps being TRBD1 or TRBD2 (6 bases each). The V gene lost 7 bases and the J gene lost 2 bases, with 12 bases spanning the gap. The CDR3 is 14 amino acids. The germline gives CDR1 MDHEN, CDR2 SYDVKM. In nucleotides, the CDR3 is TGTGCCAGCATAGAGGAGGGGGCCTACAATGAGCAGTTCTTC. Residues: CASIEEGAYNEQFF.

V usage is TRBV6-5 and J usage is TRBJ1-1, with D unresolved. This CDR3 is built from 11 residues. Trimming left V 7 bases short and J 7 bases short, with 10 bases between. Germline CDR1 is MNHEY and CDR2 is SVGAGI. The CDR3 bases are TGTGCCAGCACCACGACGGGTGAAGCTTTCTTT. This translates into CASTTTGEAFF.

This chain links TRBV9 with TRBJ2-1; 8 bases match TRBD2. V lost 3 bases to trimming and J lost 8 bases; unmatched junction nucleotides: 10. In germline, CDR1 is SGDLS, CDR2 YYNGEE. The CDR3 is 15 residues long. The CDR3 region is CASSGGRRQWDEQFF. DNA of the CDR3: TGTGCCAGCAGCGGCGGGAGGAGACAATGGGATGAGCAGTTCTTC. Using reference TRBV9 and TRBJ2-1 for the parts outside the CDR3, the full variable domain is DSGVTQTPKHLITATGQRVTLRCSPRSGDLSVYWYQQSLDQGLQFLIQYYNGEERAKGNILERFSAQQFPDLHSELNLSSLELGDSALYFCASSGGRRQWDEQFFGPGTRLTVL.